This note documents a single TCR beta chain sequence. Its specificity is not known. This sample was taken from a study of post-analysis software for immune sequencing data. Study summary: Secondary progressive, relapsing-remitting and progressive-relapsing multiple sclerosis were among the included disease courses. Study results and caveats: Compared against controls, patients with multiple sclerosis displayed significantly lower normalized Chao1 diversity. The authors found that F measure strongly co-clustered same-batch samples.

cDNA libraries of TCR beta carried unique molecular identifiers. When about 1 to 11 million T cells were used, they gave some 540,000 cDNA molecules. TCRdb re-analysed the PCR reads in MiXCR, keeping a single row per CDR3 protein. The table records hundreds of thousands of distinct CDR3 sequences, 30% of them present only once. This TCR derives from a girl aged 10 to 17 with multiple sclerosis. Material: blood.

The CDR3 coding sequence is TGTGCCAGCAGCCAAGAACTCGACGGCCGACGGGGGACGCAGTATTTT. Translation gives CASSQELDGRRGTQYF. V usage is TRBV3-1 and J usage is TRBJ2-3; a possible D gene is TRBD2 (6 bases). The CDR3 runs to 16 residues. The V gene's germline CDR1 is LGHDT and CDR2 YNNKEL (reference sequence). Trimming removed 0 bases at V and 9 bases at J, with 19 bases between.